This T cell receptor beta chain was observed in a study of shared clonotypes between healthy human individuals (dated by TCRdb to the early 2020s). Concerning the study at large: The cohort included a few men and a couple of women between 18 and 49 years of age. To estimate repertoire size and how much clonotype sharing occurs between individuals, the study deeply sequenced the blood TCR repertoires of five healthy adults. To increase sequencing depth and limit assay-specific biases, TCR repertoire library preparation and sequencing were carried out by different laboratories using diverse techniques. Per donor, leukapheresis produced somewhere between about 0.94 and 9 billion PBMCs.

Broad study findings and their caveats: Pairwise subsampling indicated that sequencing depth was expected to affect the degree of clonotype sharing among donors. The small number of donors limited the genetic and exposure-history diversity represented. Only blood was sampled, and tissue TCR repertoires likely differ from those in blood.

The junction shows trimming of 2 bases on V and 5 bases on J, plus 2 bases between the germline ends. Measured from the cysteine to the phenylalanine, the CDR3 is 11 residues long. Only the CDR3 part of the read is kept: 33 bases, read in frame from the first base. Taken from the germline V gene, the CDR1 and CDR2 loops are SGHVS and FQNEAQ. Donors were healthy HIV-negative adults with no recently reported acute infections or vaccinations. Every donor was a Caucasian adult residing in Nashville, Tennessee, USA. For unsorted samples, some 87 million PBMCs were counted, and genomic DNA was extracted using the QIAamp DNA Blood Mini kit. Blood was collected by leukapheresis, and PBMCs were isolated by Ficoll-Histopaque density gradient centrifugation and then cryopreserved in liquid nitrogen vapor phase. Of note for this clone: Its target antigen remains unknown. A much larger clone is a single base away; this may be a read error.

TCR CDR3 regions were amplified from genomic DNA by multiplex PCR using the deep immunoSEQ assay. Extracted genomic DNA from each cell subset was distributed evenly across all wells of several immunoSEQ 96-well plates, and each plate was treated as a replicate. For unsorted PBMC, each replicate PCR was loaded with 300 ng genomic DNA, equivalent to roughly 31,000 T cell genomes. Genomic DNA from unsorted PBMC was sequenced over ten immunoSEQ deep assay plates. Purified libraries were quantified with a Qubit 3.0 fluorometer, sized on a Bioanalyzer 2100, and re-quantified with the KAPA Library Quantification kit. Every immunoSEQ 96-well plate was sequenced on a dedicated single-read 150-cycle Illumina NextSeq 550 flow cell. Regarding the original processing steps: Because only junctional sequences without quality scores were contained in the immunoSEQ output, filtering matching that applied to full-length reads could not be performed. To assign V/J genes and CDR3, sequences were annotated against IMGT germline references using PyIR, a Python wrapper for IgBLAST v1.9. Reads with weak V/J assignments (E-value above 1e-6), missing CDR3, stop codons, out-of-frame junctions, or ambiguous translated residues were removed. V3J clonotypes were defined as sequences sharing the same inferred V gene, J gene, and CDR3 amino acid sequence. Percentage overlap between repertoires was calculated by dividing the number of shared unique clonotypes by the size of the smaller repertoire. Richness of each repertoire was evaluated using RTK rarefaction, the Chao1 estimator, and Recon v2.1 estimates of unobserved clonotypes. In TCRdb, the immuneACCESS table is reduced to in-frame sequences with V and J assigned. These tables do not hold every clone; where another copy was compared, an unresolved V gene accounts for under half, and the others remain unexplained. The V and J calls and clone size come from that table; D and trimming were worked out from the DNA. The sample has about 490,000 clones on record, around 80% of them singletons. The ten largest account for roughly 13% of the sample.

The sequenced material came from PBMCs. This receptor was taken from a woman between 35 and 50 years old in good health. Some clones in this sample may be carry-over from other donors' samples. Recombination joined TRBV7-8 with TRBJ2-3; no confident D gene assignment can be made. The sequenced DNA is TGTGCCAGCAGCTTAAGAGATACGCAGTATTTT. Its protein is CASSLRDTQYF.